The text below deals with one T cell receptor beta chain. Its recognized antigen is unknown. No much larger clone exists at a distance of one base, and base qualities are not known. Patients with autoimmune disease history or receiving systemic immunosuppression were excluded from the trial. Peripheral blood for TCR sequencing was collected from all dose cohorts at baseline, on cycle 4 day 1, and on cycle 7 day 1. The samples were drawn from a first-in-human, open-label, multicenter phase I dose-escalation trial of ivuxolimab. Adults with locally advanced or metastatic melanoma, renal cell, hepatocellular, or head and neck squamous cell carcinoma were enrolled in the trial. Before TCR sequencing, CD4+ T cells and CD8+ T cells from peripheral blood were sorted into separate populations. Genomic DNA was extracted from sorted cells for sequencing of the TCRbeta CDR3 region. TCRbeta CDR3 regions were sequenced using the immunoSEQ Assay. TCRdb stores this immuneACCESS table with in-frame sequences only. Part of the clones is absent; in the studies checked, under half of the shortfall reflects unresolved V genes, and no reason is known for the rest. The sample table holds 60,000 to 100,000 clones, of which about 87% were seen once. More than 0.45% of the sample rests with the top ten.

The trim is 4 bases for V and 3 bases for J, with a gap of 11 bases between the germline ends. The CDR3 runs 14 residues from the cysteine to the phenylalanine. Of all the DNA, just the CDR3 is kept, 42 bases in frame from base 1. Based on the germline V gene, the CDR1 and CDR2 sequences are KGHSH and LQKENI. This entry belongs to a study of OX40 agonist ivuxolimab in advanced cancers. Looking at the study overall: Ivuxolimab, which targeted the costimulatory receptor OX40 (CD134), was an agonistic, fully human IgG2 monoclonal antibody. Intravenous ivuxolimab was administered to patients every 2 weeks at six dose levels: 0.01, 0.1, 0.3, 1.5, 3 and 10 mg/kg. Among the roughly 50 dose-escalation patients, some 20 had hepatocellular carcinoma, 15 or so melanoma, 9 renal cell carcinoma and 9 head and neck cancer. In the dose-escalation cohort, 82.7% of patients were male, and the mean age was roughly 60 years with a range of roughly 23 to 79. Prior anti-PD-1, anti-PD-L1 or anti-CTLA-4 therapy was permitted, and checkpoint inhibitors had been received by about 44% of dose-escalation patients. Partial responses occurred in three dose-escalation patients, of whom one had hepatocellular carcinoma and two had cutaneous melanoma. The purpose of peripheral TCRbeta sequencing was to test whether ivuxolimab changed TCR sequence diversity and led to clonal T-cell expansion. The paper reports the monotherapy dose-escalation portion (N of about 50 patients) of the phase I ivuxolimab trial. General conclusions and limits of the study: Low levels of normalized T-cell clonal expansion were also seen in some patients who did not respond. Antigen specificity was not determined for the clonally expanded peripheral T cells. On average, CD8+ T cells showed more expanded clones than CD4+ T cells after ivuxolimab. At doses of 0.1 to 3.0 mg/kg, clonal expansion of both CD4+ and CD8+ T cells in blood was seen between baseline and week 6. Partial responders in the 0.1-3.0 mg/kg groups had among the lowest normalized peripheral clonal expansion, especially among CD8+ T cells.

The sequencing here drew on CD4+ or CD8+ T cells sorted from blood, taken in a trial of the OX40 agonist ivuxolimab. The clonotype was recovered from an adult with an advanced solid tumor such as melanoma, head and neck, liver or kidney cancer. The chain couples TRBV18 to TRBJ2-3; no D segment can be confidently identified. CDR3 sequence: CASSRISTTDTQYF. The DNA reads TGTGCCAGCTCACGCATTAGCACGACAGATACGCAGTATTTT. Here the CDR3 is joined to the reference TRBV18 and TRBJ2-3 genes, and the full variable domain is: NAGVMQNPRHLVRRRGQEARLRCSPMKGHSHVYWYRQLPEEGLKFMVYLQKENIIDESGMPKERFSAEFPKEGPSILRIQQVVRGDSAAYFCASSRISTTDTQYFGPGTRLTVL.